This entry concerns a single T cell receptor beta chain. V lost 1 base, J lost 10 bases, and 25 bases lay in between. The CDR3 is made up of 17 amino acids. Germline CDR1 reads MGHRA; CDR2 reads YSYEKL. The data stem from a study of cytomegalovirus exposure and HLA in healthy donors. Use of 60 Vbeta and 13 Jbeta primers characterized the PCR. Libraries were prepared by immunoSEQ multiplex PCR; TCRdb keeps only in-frame clonotypes and omits some of them. The specimen's table records roughly 120,000 clones. This receptor was identified in a man between 18 and 29 years old in good health and CMV-seronegative. Specimen: PBMCs. This chain connects TRBV4-1 to TRBJ1-2; TRBD1 might be the D (5 bases). CDR3 residues: CASSQALGDSDPGFYTF. CDR3 in DNA: TGCGCCAGCAGCCAAGCGTTAGGGGACTCGGACCCTGGTTTCTACACCTTC.